This T cell receptor (beta chain) appears in the sequencing data of a study of identical twins. TCRdb analysed the 5' RACE reads with MiXCR anew, one entry per CDR3 protein. The data show 240,000 or so distinct CDR3 sequences, 5.5% to 7% seen once. Findings of the study overall: Monozygotic twin pairs showed more out-of-frame TCR alpha sharing than models estimated.

Worth noting for this clonotype: The antigen remains unidentified.

CDR1 is KGHDR and CDR2 is SFDVKD in the germline V gene. The CDR3 has 17 amino acids. V dropped 1 base and J dropped 7; count of bases not matched to a gene: 9. This sample also appeared in a second study, on yellow fever vaccine responses in identical twins.

The chain recombines TRBV24-1 with TRBJ2-1, with TRBD2 matching over 10 bases. This clonotype was sampled from a woman under 30 in good health. Material: memory (CD45RO+) T cells sorted from blood. CDR3 bases: TGTGCCACCAGTGATTTTGAGAGCGGGAGGGTTTGGAATGAGCAGTTCTTC. Amino acids: CATSDFESGRVWNEQFF.